This T cell receptor (beta chain) derives from a study of shared clonotypes between healthy human individuals. Germline V gene lookup returns CDR1 MGHRA and CDR2 YSYEKL. Between the trimmed V and J ends, which lost 1 base and 0 bases, there was a span of 5 bases. This CDR3 has 14 residues. Repertoires were generated with immunoSEQ multiplex PCR, while TCRdb's copy carries only in-frame clones and drops some. The table shows roughly 1.4 million clones, with approximately 98.5% occurring only once. What was sequenced was naive CD4+ T cells sorted from blood. Documented subset: CD45RA+ positively selected. The chain couples TRBV4-1 to TRBJ2-3; D uncertain. The source of this sequence is a man aged 30-40 years in good health. The DNA of the CDR3 is TGCGCCAGCAGCCAAGTTCTGAGCACAGATACGCAGTATTTT. Amino acid sequence: CASSQVLSTDTQYF.